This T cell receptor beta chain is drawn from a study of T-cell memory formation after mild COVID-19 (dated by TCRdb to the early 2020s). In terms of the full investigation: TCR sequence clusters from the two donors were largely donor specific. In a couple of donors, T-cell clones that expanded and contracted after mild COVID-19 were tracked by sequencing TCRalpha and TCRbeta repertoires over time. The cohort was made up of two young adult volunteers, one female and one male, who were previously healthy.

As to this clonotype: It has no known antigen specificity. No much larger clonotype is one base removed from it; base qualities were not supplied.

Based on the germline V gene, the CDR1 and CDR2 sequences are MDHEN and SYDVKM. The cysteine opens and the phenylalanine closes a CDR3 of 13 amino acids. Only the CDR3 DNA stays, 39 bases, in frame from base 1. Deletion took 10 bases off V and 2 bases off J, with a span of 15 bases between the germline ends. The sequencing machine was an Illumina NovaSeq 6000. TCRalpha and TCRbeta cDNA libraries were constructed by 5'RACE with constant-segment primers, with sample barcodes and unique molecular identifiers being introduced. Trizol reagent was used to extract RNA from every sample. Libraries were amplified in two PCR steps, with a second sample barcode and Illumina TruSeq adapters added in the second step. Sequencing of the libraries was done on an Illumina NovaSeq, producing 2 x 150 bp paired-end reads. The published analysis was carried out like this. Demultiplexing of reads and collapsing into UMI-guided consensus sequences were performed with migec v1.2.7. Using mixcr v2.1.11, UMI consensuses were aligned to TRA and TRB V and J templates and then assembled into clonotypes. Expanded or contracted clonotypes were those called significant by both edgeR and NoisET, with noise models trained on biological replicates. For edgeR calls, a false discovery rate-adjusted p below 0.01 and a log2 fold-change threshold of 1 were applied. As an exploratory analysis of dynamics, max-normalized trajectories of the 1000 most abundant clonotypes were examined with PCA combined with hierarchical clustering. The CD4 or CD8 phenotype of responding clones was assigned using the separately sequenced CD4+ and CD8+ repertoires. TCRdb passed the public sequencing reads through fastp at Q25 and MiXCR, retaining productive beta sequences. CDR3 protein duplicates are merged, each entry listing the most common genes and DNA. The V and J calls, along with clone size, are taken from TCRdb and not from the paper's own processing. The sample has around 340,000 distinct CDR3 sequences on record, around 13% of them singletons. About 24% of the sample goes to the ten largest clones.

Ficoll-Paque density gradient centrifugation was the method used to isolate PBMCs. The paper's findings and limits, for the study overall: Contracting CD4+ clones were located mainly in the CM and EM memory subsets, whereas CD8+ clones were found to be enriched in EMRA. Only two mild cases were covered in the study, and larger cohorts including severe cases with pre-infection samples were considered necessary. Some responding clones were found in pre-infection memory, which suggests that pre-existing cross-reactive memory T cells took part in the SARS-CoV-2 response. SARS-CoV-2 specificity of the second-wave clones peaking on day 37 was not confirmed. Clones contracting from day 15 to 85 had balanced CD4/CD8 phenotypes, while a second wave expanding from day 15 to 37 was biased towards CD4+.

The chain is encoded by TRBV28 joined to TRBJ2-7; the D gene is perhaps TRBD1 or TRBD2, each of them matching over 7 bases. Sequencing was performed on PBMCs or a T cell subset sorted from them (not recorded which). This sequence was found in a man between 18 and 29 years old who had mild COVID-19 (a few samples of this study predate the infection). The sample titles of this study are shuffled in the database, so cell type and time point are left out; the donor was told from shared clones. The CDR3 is CATGGQGAYEQYF. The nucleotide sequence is TGTGCCACCGGGGGGCAGGGGGCCTACGAGCAGTACTTC. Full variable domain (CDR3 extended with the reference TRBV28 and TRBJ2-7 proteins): DVKVTQSSRYLVKRTGEKVFLECVQDMDHENMFWYRQDPGLGLRLIYFSYDVKMKEKGDIPEGYSVSREKKERFSLILESASTNQTSMYLCATGGQGAYEQYFGPGTRLTVT.